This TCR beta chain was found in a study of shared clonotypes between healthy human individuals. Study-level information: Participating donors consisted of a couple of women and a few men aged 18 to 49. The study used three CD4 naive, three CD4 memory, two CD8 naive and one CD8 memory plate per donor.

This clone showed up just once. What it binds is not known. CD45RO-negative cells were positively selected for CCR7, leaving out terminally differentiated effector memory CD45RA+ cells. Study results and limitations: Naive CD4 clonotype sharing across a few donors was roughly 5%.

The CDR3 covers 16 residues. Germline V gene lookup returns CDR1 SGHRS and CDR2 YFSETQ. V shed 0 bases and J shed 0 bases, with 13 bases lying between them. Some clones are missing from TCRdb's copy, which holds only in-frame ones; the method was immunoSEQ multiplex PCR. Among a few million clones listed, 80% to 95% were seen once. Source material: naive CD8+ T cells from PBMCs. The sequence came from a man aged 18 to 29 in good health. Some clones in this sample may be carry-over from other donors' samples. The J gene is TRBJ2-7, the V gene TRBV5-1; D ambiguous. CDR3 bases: TGCGCCAGCAGCTTGGGTCTGGGAATCTACTCCTACGAGCAGTACTTC. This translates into CASSLGLGIYSYEQYF. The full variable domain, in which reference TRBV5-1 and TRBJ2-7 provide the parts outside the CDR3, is KAGVTQTPRYLIKTRGQQVTLSCSPISGHRSVSWYQQTPGQGLQFLFEYFSETQRNKGNFPGRFSGRQFSNSRSEMNVSTLELGDSALYLCASSLGLGIYSYEQYFGPGTRLTVT.